This T cell receptor beta chain came from a study of cytomegalovirus exposure and HLA in healthy donors. Study summary: Membership in the Caucasian-associated ancestry cluster was found for about 84% of fewer than 450 genotyped donors. Findings and caveats of the study: Most observed TCR sequences were rare, whereas some public TCRs were detected in many donors. In a later analysis, an Asian-associated ancestry cluster reportedly showed fewer N-insertions than the roughly 690-donor mean.

Concerning this clone itself: Its antigen is still unknown.

PCR used 60 Vbeta primers and 13 Jbeta primers. Clones were sequenced by immunoSEQ multiplex PCR, and TCRdb holds only the in-frame ones, with some missing. This table holds around 160,000 clones, approximately 82% found once. The CDR3 is made up of 17 amino acids. The V segment lost 0 bases and the J segment 4 bases; nucleotides outside the gene matches: 9. The germline gives CDR1 SGDLS, CDR2 YYNGEE. The V and J genes are TRBV9 and TRBJ2-2; 7 bases match TRBD1. The receptor's source is a male donor in good health and CMV-seronegative. The material sequenced was PBMCs. CDR3 loop: CASSVGQGTAPTGELFF. In DNA, the CDR3 is TGTGCCAGCAGCGTAGGTCAAGGGACAGCTCCCACCGGGGAGCTGTTTTTT. Variable domain in full (rest from reference TRBV9 and TRBJ2-2): DSGVTQTPKHLITATGQRVTLRCSPRSGDLSVYWYQQSLDQGLQFLIQYYNGEERAKGNILERFSAQQFPDLHSELNLSSLELGDSALYFCASSVGQGTAPTGELFFGEGSRLTVL.